This T cell receptor (beta chain) was retrieved from a study of monozygotic twins with cystic fibrosis. Study summary: With roughly 16 PCR cycles, barcoded libraries came from 2.5 to 3.5 micrograms of fragmented DNA. Findings and limits, study-wide: Co-twins had the most similar V usage for 13 of 16 pairs, J for 8.

This clone was observed once. Its antigen is currently unknown. CDR1 LGHNA and CDR2 YSLEER come from the germline V gene. The CDR3 length is 13 residues. Trimming stripped 5 bases from V and 5 bases from J, with 12 bases between. The protocol was immunoSEQ multiplex PCR, while the TCRdb copy is restricted to in-frame clones and leaves out a portion. The repertoire holds fewer than 25,000 clones, around 87% seen once, with 1% to 1.5% in the top ten. Input material: blood. The chain employs TRBV4-3 and TRBJ1-1; TRBD1 is a possible D gene (6 bases). The sequence was obtained from a woman in her 30s with cystic fibrosis. CDR3 sequence: CASSSGVETEAFF. The CDR3 DNA follows: TGCGCCAGCAGCTCAGGGGTAGAAACTGAAGCTTTCTTT.